The 20 T cell receptor beta chains below were found in one sample sequenced in a study. TCRdb passed the 5' RACE reads through MiXCR, listing each CDR3 protein once. The repertoire has roughly 64,000 distinct CDR3 sequences, approximately 23% of them found once; the top ten carry approximately 3%. Sequenced sample: memory CD4+ T cells sorted from a lymph node. Subset defined: memory CD4+ T cells, CD4+CD45RO+CD25-. The receptors shown here come from a female donor with breast cancer.

This clonotype turned up a few times. This sequence joins TRBV12-3 or TRBV12-4 and TRBJ2-5; 10 nucleotides match TRBD1. The V gene end was trimmed by 6 bases and the J gene end by 7 bases; junction bases not matched to a gene: 11. The CDR3 runs 15 residues. The CDR3, as DNA: TGTGCCAGCAGCCTACCGGGACAGGGGCGCCGGACCCAGTACTTC. This translates into CASSLPGQGRRTQYF.

V gene TRBV6-2 or TRBV6-3 combines with J gene TRBJ2-1; 7 bases fit TRBD2. Trimming at V came to 9 bases and at J to 8 bases, leaving 16 bases not matched to a gene. There are 15 residues in the CDR3. The germline CDR1 and CDR2 sequences are MNHEY and SVGEGT. Here the CDR3 reads CASMDSSGPRHEQFF. The CDR3, as DNA: TGTGCCAGTATGGACTCTAGCGGACCACGGCATGAGCAGTTCTTC.

This clonotype occurred a few times. The chain employs TRBV29-1 and TRBJ1-3; D is possibly TRBD1 (5 bases). The CDR3 length is 11 residues. V was pared by 7 bases and J by 13 bases, with 17 bases between. Germline-derived CDR1 and CDR2 are SQVTM and ANQGSEA. The CDR3 DNA follows: TGCAGCGGTCAATCACCTGGGGGGATATATTTT. It specifies CSGQSPGGIYF.

There are many counts of this clonotype. V usage is TRBV7-8 and J usage is TRBJ2-7; perhaps D is TRBD1 or TRBD2 (5 bases each). The CDR3 length is 14 residues. Trimming cost V 5 bases and J 2 bases, with 13 bases left between them. Germline CDR1 SGHVS, CDR2 FQNEAQ. The chain's CDR3 is CASSGRDPAYEQYF. The DNA of the CDR3 is TGTGCCAGCAGCGGCCGGGACCCGGCCTACGAGCAGTACTTC.

This clonotype came up many times. The CDR3 DNA reads TGCGCCAGCAGGTCGGCGGGCTCCTACAATGAGCAGTTCTTC. It translates to CASRSAGSYNEQFF. The rearrangement joins TRBV5-1 to TRBJ2-1; D may be TRBD2 (5 bases). CDR3 length: 14 amino acids. V lost 5 bases to trimming and J lost 0 bases, with 9 bases between them. Germline CDR1 SGHRS, CDR2 YFSETQ. Full variable domain (rest looked up from reference TRBV5-1 and TRBJ2-1): KAGVTQTPRYLIKTRGQQVTLSCSPISGHRSVSWYQQTPGQGLQFLFEYFSETQRNKGNFPGRFSGRQFSNSRSEMNVSTLELGDSALYLCASRSAGSYNEQFFGPGTRLTVL.

This clonotype occurred a few times. The chain carries TRBV2 and TRBJ1-4, with D possibly TRBD1 on 5 matching bases. The ends were cut back, 3 bases at V and 8 bases at J, with 13 bases in the middle. Germline CDR1 is SNHLY and CDR2 is FYNNEI. The CDR3 is 14 residues long. The CDR3 DNA is TGTGCCAGCAGTGATGCGGGAGGGGCGGAAAAACTGTTTTTT. It yields the protein CASSDAGGAEKLFF.

This clonotype came up a few times. V is TRBV5-6 and J is TRBJ1-2, with TRBD1 as a possible D gene (6 bases). The CDR3 consists of 13 residues. Trimming cost V 3 bases and J 4 bases, with 10 bases left between them. Germline loops: CDR1 SGHDT, CDR2 YYEEEE. As DNA, the CDR3 is TGTGCCAGCAGCTCGGACAGCACCTATGGCTACACCTTC. Amino acids: CASSSDSTYGYTF.

The chain links TRBV5-1 to TRBJ1-3, with TRBD1 as a possible D gene (5 bases). CDR3 size: 16 residues. The V end lost 3 bases, the J end lost 3 bases, and 16 bases lay between the germline ends. The germline V gene has CDR1 SGHRS and CDR2 YFSETQ. CDR3 residues: CASSSTGAGFGNTIYF. The CDR3 region has the DNA TGCGCCAGCAGCTCAACCGGGGCAGGGTTTGGAAACACCATATATTTT.

A word on this clonotype: At one end, the junction sequence differs from germline, possibly due to a read error. This chain joins TRBV7-2 and TRBJ2-3, with 9 bases aligning to TRBD2. CDR1 and CDR2 (germline): SGHTA, FQGNSA. This CDR3 is 16 amino acids long. The CDR3 sequence is CASSLDRRGGVGTQYF. The CDR3 DNA reads TGTGCCAGCAGCTTGGACCGGCGGGGGGGTGTGGGGACGCAGTACTTT.

The rearrangement links TRBV5-1 to TRBJ2-1, with TRBD2 identical over 13 bases. The germline V gene has CDR1 SGHRS and CDR2 YFSETQ. V dropped 4 bases and J dropped 7; count of bases not matched to a gene: 8. The CDR3 is 16 amino acids. The CDR3 loop is CASSVGLAGEYNEQFF. The CDR3 DNA reads TGCGCCAGCAGCGTCGGACTAGCGGGAGAGTATAATGAGCAGTTCTTC. Complete variable domain (other parts from reference TRBV5-1 and TRBJ2-1): KAGVTQTPRYLIKTRGQQVTLSCSPISGHRSVSWYQQTPGQGLQFLFEYFSETQRNKGNFPGRFSGRQFSNSRSEMNVSTLELGDSALYLCASSVGLAGEYNEQFFGPGTRLTVL.

This clonotype was seen many times. The chain uses TRBV5-1 and TRBJ2-3, with 9 positions matching TRBD2. V lost 1 base, J lost 3 bases, and 0 bases stayed unmatched. Germline V gene lookup returns CDR1 SGHRS and CDR2 YFSETQ. The CDR3 length is 14 residues. In DNA, the CDR3 is TGCGCCAGCAGCTTGACTAGCGGGACAGATACGCAGTATTTT. Translated, it gives CASSLTSGTDTQYF.

There are a few counts of this clonotype. The V and J genes are TRBV12-3 or TRBV12-4 and TRBJ2-1, with D possibly matching TRBD1 (5 bases). V gave up 5 bases and J gave up 12 bases, with 20 bases separating them. The CDR3 runs 14 residues. CDR3 residues: CASSRQKDNLRQFF. The DNA of the CDR3 is TGTGCCAGCAGTCGACAGAAGGATAACCTCAGGCAGTTCTTC.

V usage is TRBV12-3 or TRBV12-4 and J usage is TRBJ2-1; no firm D call. CDR3 length equals 11 residues. Trimming removed 5 bases from V and 8 bases from J, with 7 bases in between. The CDR3 protein is CASSTTHEQFF. CDR3 sequence (DNA): TGTGCCAGCAGTACCACCCATGAGCAGTTCTTC.

This clonotype came up many times. The chain is built from TRBV25-1 and TRBJ2-4; a possible D gene is TRBD1 (6 bases). V was shortened by 4 bases and J by 6 bases, with 13 bases between the two germline ends. The CDR3 loop spans 14 amino acids. Germline lookup yields CDR1 MGHDK and CDR2 SYGVNS. The CDR3: CASSVGTPGNIQYF. The CDR3 DNA follows: TGTGCCAGCAGTGTGGGGACACCGGGAAACATTCAGTACTTC.

This clonotype was picked up a small number of times. The rearrangement links TRBV20-1 to TRBJ1-5, with a possible D match to TRBD1 (6 bases). The CDR3 is made up of 15 amino acids. Trimming pared 1 base from V and 6 bases from J, leaving 16 bases between. CDR1 is DFQATT, CDR2 SNEGSKA, per germline (reference sequence). The CDR3 loop is CSARGPQNRVQPQHF. CDR3 DNA: TGCAGTGCTAGAGGACCCCAAAACAGGGTTCAGCCCCAGCATTTT.

In its sample, this clonotype was seen once. The junction does not match germline at one end; this may be a read error. J is TRBJ1-2 and V is TRBV6-2 or TRBV6-3, with 9 nucleotides matching TRBD1. The CDR3 has 15 amino acids. Germline V gene sequence: CDR1 MNHEY, CDR2 SVGEGT. The DNA for the CDR3 is TGTGCCAGCAGGGCCGGACAGGGGAAGGGCTATGGCTACCCCTTC. This codes for CASRAGQGKGYGYPF.

A few counts support this clonotype. A much larger clone differs from this one at a single base, so this may be a read error. V and J are TRBV7-2 and TRBJ1-2; 7 positions match TRBD1. With V trimmed by 0 bases and J by 3 bases, 7 bases remained unmatched. The CDR3 extends over 16 amino acids. The V gene's germline CDR1 is SGHTA and CDR2 FQGNSA. The CDR3 DNA follows: TGTGCCAGCAGCTTAGCTTTGACAGGGACTGACTATGGCTACACCTTC. It encodes CASSLALTGTDYGYTF.

There are many counts of this clonotype. The chain has TRBV20-1 and TRBJ1-1; the D is unclear. Germline CDR1 DFQATT, CDR2 SNEGSKA (reference sequence). The CDR3 runs to 14 residues. V lost 6 bases and J lost 9, with 23 bases in between. CDR3 in DNA: TGCAGTGCCCCCCCGAATAGCGGGGAATCGCAAGCTTTCTTT. This translates into CSAPPNSGESQAFF.

This clonotype was found a few times. The chain recombines TRBV24-1 with TRBJ1-2; D perhaps matches TRBD1 (6 bases). Per the germline V gene, CDR1 is KGHDR and CDR2 is SFDVKD. Trimming took off 11 bases at V and 8 bases at J, with 14 bases between the two ends. The CDR3 is 11 amino acids. For the CDR3, the DNA is TGTGCCATCCAGGGGTACGACGGCTACACCTTC. Its protein product is CAIQGYDGYTF.

This clonotype appeared once. This may stem from a read error, because a much larger clone lies one nucleotide away. This rearrangement joins TRBV5-1 to TRBJ2-7; no firm D call. The V end lost 1 base, the J end lost 7 bases, and 9 bases lay between the germline ends. The CDR3 sequence is 12 residues long. Germline-derived CDR1 and CDR2 are SGHRS and YFSETQ. The chain's CDR3 is CASSLTNREQYF. The DNA of the CDR3 is TGCGCCAGCAGCTTGACAAACCGAGAGCAGTACTTC. Together with reference TRBV5-1 and TRBJ2-7, the CDR3 gives the full variable domain: KAGVTQTPRYLIKTRGQQVTLSCSPISGHRSVSWYQQTPGQGLQFLFEYFSETQRNKGNFPGRFSGRQFSNSRSEMNVSTLELGDSALYLCASSLTNREQYFGPGTRLTVT.